The sequence of this TCR beta chain was determined in a study of T cell responses to AZD1222 COVID-19 vaccine. General observations from the study: A reported finding is that nearly half of spike-specific TCRs target unmutated variant regions. An increase in Spike-specific TCR breadth and depth was observed after two AZD1222 doses. Sampled repertoires all dated from after the peak T cell response. Baseline serostatus was positive in only six or seven AZD1222 recipients.

The CDR3 covers 16 residues. In germline, CDR1 is MNHEY, CDR2 SMNVEV (reference sequence). Losses at the gene ends were 5 bases for V and 8 bases for J; bases not matched to a gene: 15. In regard to this clone: The antigen is unknown.

Profiled with immunoSEQ multiplex PCR; TCRdb holds only in-frame clones, not every one. Its clone listing holds 150,000 or so clones. The chain combines TRBV27 with TRBJ2-1; the match to TRBD1 covers 7 bases. Material: peripheral blood. The TCR was taken from an adult in good health. CDR3 amino acids: CASSTTGTAIDDEQFF. The CDR3 DNA reads TGTGCCAGCAGTACCACCGGGACAGCGATTGACGATGAGCAGTTCTTC.